What follows describes a single T cell receptor beta chain. This entry comes from a study of T-cell reconstitution after alpha-beta-depleted transplantation in children. A library of TCRbeta sequences, prepared with unique molecular identifiers, was generated. In TCRdb, the PCR reads were re-called with MiXCR into one record per CDR3 protein. The repertoire holds about 590,000 distinct CDR3 sequences, with over 10% as singletons. This sequence was found in a male patient aged 10 to 17 who had a stem cell transplant for acute myeloid leukemia, so the T cells may come from the graft donor. This material consisted of PBMCs, mostly from graft donor cells, taken 360 days after TCRalphabeta/CD19-depleted stem cell transplant.

Here the CDR3 reads CASDGQGRRAGYNEQFF. CDR3 coding DNA: TGTGCCAGCGACGGACAGGGGAGGAGGGCCGGCTACAATGAGCAGTTCTTC. The chain carries TRBV27 and TRBJ2-1, with 9 nucleotides matching TRBD1. The CDR3 covers 17 residues. Germline V gene sequence: CDR1 MNHEY, CDR2 SMNVEV (reference sequence). After removal of 8 bases from V and 3 bases from J, the junction contained 14 bases not matched to a gene.